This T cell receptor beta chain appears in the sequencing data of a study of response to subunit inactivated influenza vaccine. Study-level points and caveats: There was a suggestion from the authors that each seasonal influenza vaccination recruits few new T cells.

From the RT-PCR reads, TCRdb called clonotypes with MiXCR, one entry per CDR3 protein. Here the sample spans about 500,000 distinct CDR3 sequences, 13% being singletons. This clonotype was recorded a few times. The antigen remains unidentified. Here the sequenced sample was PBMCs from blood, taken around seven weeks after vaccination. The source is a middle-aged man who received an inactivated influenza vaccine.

This CDR3 is CSADRQENTEAFF. As DNA, the CDR3 is TGCAGTGCTGACAGACAGGAGAACACTGAAGCTTTCTTT. The chain recombines TRBV20-1 with TRBJ1-1; TRBD1 is a possible D gene (6 bases). In germline, CDR1 is DFQATT, CDR2 SNEGSKA (reference sequence). Trimming left V 5 bases short and J 1 base short, with 11 bases between. This CDR3 region has 13 residues.